This TCR beta chain emerged from a study of blood T cell repertoires in COVID-19. As for the study in general: The origin of the acute and convalescent COVID-19 samples was the United States, Italy and Spain.

J was trimmed by 3 bases and V by 8 bases; bases with no gene match: 15. Looked up from germline, CDR1 is LNHDA and CDR2 is SQIVND (reference sequence). The CDR3 covers 17 residues. Enrolment of Seattle patients took place during active infection, and they were followed longitudinally. The method was immunoSEQ multiplex PCR; TCRdb's version includes in-frame clones alone and lacks a portion of them. Among some 290,000 clones listed, 88% were seen once. This TCR was sampled from a woman younger than 45 with COVID-19, enrolled during active disease. The V call is TRBV19, the J call TRBJ2-5; 10 bases line up with TRBD2. Sequenced material: peripheral blood. For the CDR3, the DNA is TGTGCCAGTGATAATGCTGGGGTAGCGGGAGGAAAAGAGACCCAGTACTTC. Amino acid sequence: CASDNAGVAGGKETQYF.